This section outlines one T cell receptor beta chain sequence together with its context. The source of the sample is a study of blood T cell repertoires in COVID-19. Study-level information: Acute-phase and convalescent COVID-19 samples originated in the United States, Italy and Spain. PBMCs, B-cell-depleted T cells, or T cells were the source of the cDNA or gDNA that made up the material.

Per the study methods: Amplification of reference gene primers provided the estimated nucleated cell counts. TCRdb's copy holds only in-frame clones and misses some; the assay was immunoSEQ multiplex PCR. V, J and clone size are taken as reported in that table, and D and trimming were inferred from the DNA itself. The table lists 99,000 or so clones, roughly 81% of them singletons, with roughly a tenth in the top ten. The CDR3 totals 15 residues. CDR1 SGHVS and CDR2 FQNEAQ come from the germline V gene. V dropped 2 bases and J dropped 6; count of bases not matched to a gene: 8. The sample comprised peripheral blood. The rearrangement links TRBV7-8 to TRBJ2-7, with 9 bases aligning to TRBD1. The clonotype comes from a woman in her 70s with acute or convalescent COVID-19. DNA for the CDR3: TGTGCCAGCAGCTTAATGGGGACAGGGCCCGCCGAGCAGTACTTC. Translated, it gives CASSLMGTGPAEQYF.